The T cell receptor (beta chain) described here comes from a study of blood T cell repertoires in COVID-19. Study-level information: Samples representing acute and convalescent COVID-19 were sourced from the United States, Italy and Spain. Nucleic acid was either cDNA or gDNA, and it came from T cells, B-cell-depleted T cells, or PBMCs.

Authors' methods: Cell counts per sample came from amplifying reference gene primers. Clones were read by immunoSEQ multiplex PCR, and TCRdb kept only the in-frame ones, dropping some. V and J calls and clone size are given by that table; D and trimming were obtained from the DNA. The table shows roughly 190,000 clones, with about 85% occurring only once. This sequence was found in a human donor in a cohort sampled during active COVID-19. The sample taken for sequencing was peripheral blood.

As DNA, the CDR3 is TGTGCCACCAGTACGACAGGAGGCGATACGCAGTATTTT. Protein: CATSTTGGDTQYF. This chain links TRBV15 with TRBJ2-3, with a weak D call TRBD1 (6 bases). From germline, CDR1 is LNHNV and CDR2 YYDKDF (reference sequence). This CDR3 is built from 13 residues. V lost 6 bases, J lost 6 bases, and 13 bases lay in between.